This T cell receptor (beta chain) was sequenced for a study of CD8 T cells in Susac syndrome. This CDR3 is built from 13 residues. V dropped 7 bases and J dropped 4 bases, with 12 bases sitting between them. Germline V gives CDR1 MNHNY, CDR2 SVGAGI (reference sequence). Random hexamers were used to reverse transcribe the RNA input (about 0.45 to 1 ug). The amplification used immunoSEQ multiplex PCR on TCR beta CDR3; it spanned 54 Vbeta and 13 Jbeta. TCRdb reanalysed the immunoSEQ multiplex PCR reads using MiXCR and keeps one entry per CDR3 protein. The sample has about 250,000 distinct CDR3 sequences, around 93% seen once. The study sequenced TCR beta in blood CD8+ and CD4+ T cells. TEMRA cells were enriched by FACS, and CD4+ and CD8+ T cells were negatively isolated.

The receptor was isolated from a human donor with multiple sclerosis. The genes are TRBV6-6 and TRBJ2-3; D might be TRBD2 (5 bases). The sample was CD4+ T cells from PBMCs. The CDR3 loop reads CASTWAGADTQYF. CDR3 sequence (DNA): TGTGCCAGCACCTGGGCGGGTGCAGATACGCAGTATTTT.